Detailed here is one TCR beta chain. These data come from a study of T cells expressing NK-cell markers. TCRdb re-called the 5' RACE reads and gives one entry per CDR3 protein, without DNA. The sample data list 300,000 to 450,000 distinct CDR3 sequences. Germline assignment: CDR1 MNHNS and CDR2 SASEGT. The CDR3 is 13 amino acids. The sample was blood T cells: a sorted CD56 or NKG2C T cell subset, CD4+ or CD8+ T cells, or bulk PBMC T cells (not recorded which). The TCR was taken from a man aged 18 to 69 in good health. This chain connects TRBV6-1 to TRBJ1-2. The CDR3 reads CASSEAQGGGYTF.